A selection of T cell receptor beta chains follows, all from one sample in a study of T-cell memory formation after mild COVID-19. Each CDR3 protein gets one entry after TCRdb re-called the 5' RACE reads with MiXCR. The sample carries a few hundred thousand distinct CDR3 sequences, about 24% recorded once. Sequencing was performed on PBMCs or a T cell subset sorted from them (not recorded which). The receptors shown here come from an adult woman who had mild COVID-19 (a few samples of this study predate the infection). Cell type and time point are not known. Both conserved end residues are part of each CDR3. The D gene is left open where the match is weak. Size is stated for part of the rows, as once, few or many counts, or as a class when the clone is expanded.

NA	TRBJ2-5	TRBV7-3	NA	15	CASSPGLGFQETQYF	TGTGCCAGCAGCCCAGGGCTGGGGTTCCAAGAGACCCAGTACTTC
TRBD2	TRBJ2-1	TRBV20-1	few	15	CSARALAGVYNEQFF	TGCAGTGCTAGAGCCCTAGCGGGAGTCTACAATGAGCAGTTCTTC
NA	TRBJ1-2	TRBV7-2	NA	14	CASSPGPDDYGYTF	TGTGCCAGCAGCCCAGGTCCGGATGACTATGGCTACACCTTC
TRBD1	TRBJ2-1	TRBV7-2	few	15	CASSLKGQGVGEQFF	TGTGCCAGCAGCTTGAAGGGACAGGGTGTCGGTGAGCAGTTCTTC
NA	TRBJ1-1	TRBV7-9	NA	14	CASSPAQGMTEAFF	TGTGCCAGCAGCCCAGCGCAGGGGATGACTGAAGCTTTCTTT
TRBD2	TRBJ2-1	TRBV20-1	NA	14	CSAVAGGDHNEQFF	TGCAGTGCTGTAGCGGGAGGGGATCACAATGAGCAGTTCTTC
TRBD1	TRBJ2-5	TRBV6-2/TRBV6-3	few	16	CASSPVSDRGQETQYF	TGTGCCAGCAGTCCCGTGAGCGACAGGGGCCAAGAGACCCAGTACTTC
NA	TRBJ2-2	TRBV5-1	NA	13	CASSLPAAGELFF	TGCGCCAGCAGCTTGCCGGCCGCCGGGGAGCTGTTTTTT
TRBD1	TRBJ1-3	TRBV24-1	few	17	CATSAGTGGGSGNTIYF	TGTGCCACCAGTGCCGGGACAGGGGGCGGCTCTGGAAACACCATATATTTT
NA	TRBJ2-3	TRBV24-1	NA	15	CATSDPQGPAFVQYF	TGTGCCACCAGTGATCCCCAGGGCCCAGCTTTCGTTCAGTATTTT
NA	TRBJ2-1	TRBV12-3/TRBV12-4	few	11	CATPGRNEQFF	TGTGCCACCCCTGGGCGGAATGAGCAGTTCTTC
TRBD1	TRBJ1-1	TRBV2	NA	13	CASSGQGETEAFF	TGTGCCAGCAGTGGACAGGGGGAAACTGAAGCTTTCTTT
TRBD2	TRBJ2-1	TRBV7-9	few	13	CAGGDPSGNEQFF	TGTGCCGGGGGGGACCCCTCTGGCAATGAGCAGTTCTTC
NA	TRBJ2-1	TRBV7-8	NA	15	CASSLGWYVDNEQFF	TGTGCCAGCAGCTTAGGATGGTACGTAGACAATGAGCAGTTCTTC
NA	TRBJ2-3	TRBV5-5	NA	13	CASSTGRGDTQYF	TGTGCCAGCAGCACCGGCCGAGGGGATACGCAGTATTTT
TRBD2	TRBJ2-7	TRBV5-1	NA	15	CASSVGTSGNYEQYF	TGCGCCAGCAGCGTGGGGACTAGCGGGAACTACGAGCAGTACTTC
NA	TRBJ2-1	TRBV7-2	few	15	CASSTAGRSYNEQFF	TGTGCCAGCAGCACAGCGGGCCGCTCCTACAATGAGCAGTTCTTC
NA	TRBJ2-3	TRBV24-1	few	13	CATSAEVTDTQYF	TGTGCCACCAGTGCGGAGGTCACAGATACGCAGTATTTT
TRBD2	TRBJ2-7	TRBV4-2	many	15	CASSRGLADNYEQYF	TGTGCCAGCAGCCGAGGACTAGCGGACAACTACGAGCAGTACTTC
NA	TRBJ1-5	TRBV3-1	many	12	CASSQGVQPQHF	TGTGCCAGCAGCCAAGGCGTTCAGCCCCAGCATTTT
NA	TRBJ2-3	TRBV9	NA	15	CASSRDFSSTDTQYF	TGTGCCAGCAGCCGGGACTTCTCTAGCACAGATACGCAGTATTTT
NA	TRBJ1-2	TRBV14	NA	14	CASSQVGGGYGYTF	TGTGCCAGCAGCCAAGTTGGGGGTGGCTATGGCTACACCTTC
NA	TRBJ2-1	TRBV29-1	NA	13	CSGRRGTYNEQFF	TGCAGCGGGCGGCGGGGAACCTACAATGAGCAGTTCTTC
TRBD2	TRBJ2-3	TRBV20-1	many	14	CSARATSGTDTQYF	TGCAGTGCTAGAGCGACTAGCGGCACAGATACGCAGTATTTT
TRBD2	TRBJ2-1	TRBV7-8	NA	17	CASSLAGRARSYNEQFF	TGTGCCAGCAGCTTAGCCGGGAGGGCCCGGTCCTACAATGAGCAGTTCTTC
TRBD2	TRBJ2-7	TRBV12-3/TRBV12-4	few	18	CASSRRLAGGPGPSEQYF	TGTGCCAGCAGTCGCAGACTAGCGGGAGGGCCTGGTCCTAGCGAGCAGTACTTC
NA	TRBJ1-1	TRBV6-5	many	16	CASSSPYDVGYTEAFF	TGTGCCAGCAGTTCGCCCTACGACGTCGGGTACACTGAAGCTTTCTTT
TRBD1	TRBJ1-6	TRBV11-2	few	16	CASSQGDRGNNSPLHF	TGTGCCAGCAGCCAAGGTGACAGGGGGAATAATTCACCCCTCCACTTT
NA	TRBJ1-1	TRBV6-2/TRBV6-3	NA	14	CASSAHPGNTEAFF	TGTGCCAGCAGCGCACACCCGGGGAACACTGAAGCTTTCTTT
NA	TRBJ2-2	TRBV7-3	NA	20	CASSSPRIRGSEVVAGELFF	TGTGCCAGCAGCTCCCCCAGAATTAGGGGGTCGGAAGTCGTGGCCGGGGAGCTGTTTTTT
NA	TRBJ1-1	TRBV21-1	few	14	CASSKVGGNTEAFF	TGTGCCAGCAGCAAAGTGGGAGGGAACACTGAAGCTTTCTTT
NA	TRBJ2-4	TRBV5-1	NA	16	CASSPPREGVKNTQYF	TGCGCCAGCAGCCCCCCGAGGGAAGGGGTCAAAAACACTCAGTACTTC
TRBD1	TRBJ1-5	TRBV7-9	few	15	CASSPSGQDNQPQHF	TGTGCCAGCAGCCCATCGGGACAGGACAATCAGCCCCAGCATTTT
NA	TRBJ2-7	TRBV20-1	many	12	CSAVRGAYEQYF	TGCAGTGCCGTTAGGGGCGCCTACGAGCAGTACTTC
NA	TRBJ2-2	TRBV4-1	few	15	CASSQALYGSGELFF	TGCGCCAGCAGCCAAGCGCTCTACGGGTCCGGGGAGCTGTTTTTT
TRBD2	TRBJ2-3	TRBV7-2	NA	19	CASSLGLAGGPVLTDTQYF	TGTGCCAGCAGCTTAGGGCTAGCGGGAGGGCCGGTCCTCACAGATACGCAGTATTTT
NA	TRBJ1-2	TRBV6-5	NA	15	CASSYGRGAAYGYTF	TGTGCCAGCAGTTACGGGCGGGGGGCGGCTTATGGCTACACCTTC
TRBD2	TRBJ2-1	TRBV4-2	NA	17	CASSQEYRLAGDNEQFF	TGTGCCAGCAGCCAAGAATATCGGCTAGCGGGGGACAATGAGCAGTTCTTC
NA	TRBJ1-5	TRBV24-1	NA	13	CATSDRRDQPQHF	TGTGCCACCAGTGATAGGAGAGATCAGCCCCAGCATTTT
NA	TRBJ2-7	TRBV25-1	NA	14	CASSDGGISYEQYF	TGTGCCAGCAGTGACGGGGGTATCTCCTACGAGCAGTACTTC
NA	TRBJ2-5	TRBV15	few	13	CATSHRGRETQYF	TGTGCCACCAGCCATCGGGGGCGAGAGACCCAGTACTTC
NA	TRBJ1-1	TRBV5-1	few	15	CASSSLRVMNTEAFF	TGCGCCAGCAGCTCCCTGAGGGTTATGAACACTGAAGCTTTCTTT
NA	TRBJ2-7	TRBV12-3/TRBV12-4	few	11	CASSFRAEQYF	TGTGCCAGCAGTTTCAGGGCCGAGCAGTACTTC
TRBD2	TRBJ2-7	TRBV2	few	15	CASSLGLAATGEQYF	TGTGCCAGCAGTCTAGGACTAGCCGCTACGGGGGAGCAGTACTTC
TRBD2	TRBJ2-7	TRBV7-2	few	17	CASSWTSGGADRYEQYF	TGTGCCAGCAGCTGGACTAGCGGGGGGGCTGATCGGTACGAGCAGTACTTC